Detailed here is one TCR beta chain. The data are from a study of blood T cell repertoires in COVID-19. Looking at the study overall: The analysed material was cDNA or gDNA that came from T cells, B-cell-depleted T cells, or PBMCs.

Methods used by the authors: Estimation of nucleated cell counts relied on the amplification of reference gene primers. Using immunoSEQ multiplex PCR, the repertoire was profiled, and TCRdb retains in-frame clones only, with some absent. From that table come the V and J calls and clone size; the DNA was used to work out D and trimming. The sample consists of 110,000 to 150,000 clones, roughly 80% of them appearing once. This clonotype was obtained from a human donor in a cohort sampled during active COVID-19. Sequencing was carried out using peripheral blood.

The CDR3 region is CASSRQGKNEQYF. DNA for the CDR3: TGTGCCAGTAGTAGACAGGGGAAGAACGAGCAGTACTTC. V and J are TRBV19 and TRBJ2-7, with 8 bases that match TRBD1. CDR1 and CDR2 (germline): LNHDA, SQIVND (reference sequence). V lost 4 bases to trimming and J lost 5 bases; unmatched junction nucleotides: 4. This CDR3 has 13 residues.